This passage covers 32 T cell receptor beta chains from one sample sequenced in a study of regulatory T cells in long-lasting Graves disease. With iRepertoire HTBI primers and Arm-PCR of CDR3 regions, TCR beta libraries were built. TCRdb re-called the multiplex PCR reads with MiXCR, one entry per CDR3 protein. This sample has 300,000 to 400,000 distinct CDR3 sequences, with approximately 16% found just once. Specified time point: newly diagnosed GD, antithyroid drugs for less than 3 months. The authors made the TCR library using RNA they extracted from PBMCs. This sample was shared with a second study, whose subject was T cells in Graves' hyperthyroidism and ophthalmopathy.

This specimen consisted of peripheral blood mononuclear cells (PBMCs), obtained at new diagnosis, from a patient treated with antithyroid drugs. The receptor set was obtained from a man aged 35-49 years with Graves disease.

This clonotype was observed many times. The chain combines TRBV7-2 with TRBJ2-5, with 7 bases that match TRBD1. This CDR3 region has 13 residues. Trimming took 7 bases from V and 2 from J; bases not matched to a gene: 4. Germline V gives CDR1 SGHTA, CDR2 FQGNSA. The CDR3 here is CASTRTGQETQYF. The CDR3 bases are TGTGCCAGCACGCGGACAGGACAAGAGACCCAGTACTTC. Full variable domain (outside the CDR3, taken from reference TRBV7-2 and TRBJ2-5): GAGVSQSPSNKVTEKGKDVELRCDPISGHTALYWYRQSLGQGLEFLIYFQGNSAPDKSGLPSDRFSAERTGGSVSTLTIQRTQQEDSAVYLCASTRTGQETQYFGPGTRLLVL.

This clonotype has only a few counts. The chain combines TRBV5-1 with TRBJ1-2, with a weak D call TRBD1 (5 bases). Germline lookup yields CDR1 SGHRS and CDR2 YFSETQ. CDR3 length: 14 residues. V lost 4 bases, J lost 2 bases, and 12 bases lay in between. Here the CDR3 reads CASSRGGENYGYTF. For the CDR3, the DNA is TGCGCCAGCAGCAGGGGAGGAGAGAACTATGGCTACACCTTC.

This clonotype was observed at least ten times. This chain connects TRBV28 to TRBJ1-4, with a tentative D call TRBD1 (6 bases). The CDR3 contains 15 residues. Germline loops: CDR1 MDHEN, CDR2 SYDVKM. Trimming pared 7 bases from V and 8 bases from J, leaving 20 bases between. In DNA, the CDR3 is TGTGCCAGCACTCCCGGGGGCAGGGTGGGGGAAAAACTGTTTTTT. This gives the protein CASTPGGRVGEKLFF.

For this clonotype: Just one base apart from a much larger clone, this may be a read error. CDR3 region: CASSHPQGDGRETQYF. For the CDR3, the DNA is TGCGCCAGCAGCCACCCACAGGGGGATGGACGAGAGACCCAGTACTTC. The V call is TRBV11-2, the J call TRBJ2-5, with 8 nucleotides matching TRBD1. The CDR3 contains 16 residues. CDR1 and CDR2 (germline): SGHAT, FQNNGV.

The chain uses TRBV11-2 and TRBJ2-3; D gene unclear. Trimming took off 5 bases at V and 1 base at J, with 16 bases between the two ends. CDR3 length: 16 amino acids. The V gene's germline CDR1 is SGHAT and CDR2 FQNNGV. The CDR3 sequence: CASSATVRRRTDTQYF. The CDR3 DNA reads TGTGCCAGCAGCGCGACGGTACGACGGCGCACAGATACGCAGTATTTT.

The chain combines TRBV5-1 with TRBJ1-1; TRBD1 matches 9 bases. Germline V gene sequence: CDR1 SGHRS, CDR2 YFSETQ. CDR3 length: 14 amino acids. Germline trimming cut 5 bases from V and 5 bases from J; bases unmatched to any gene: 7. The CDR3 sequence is CASSFGTGQTEAFF. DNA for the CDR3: TGCGCCAGCAGTTTCGGGACAGGGCAAACTGAAGCTTTCTTT.

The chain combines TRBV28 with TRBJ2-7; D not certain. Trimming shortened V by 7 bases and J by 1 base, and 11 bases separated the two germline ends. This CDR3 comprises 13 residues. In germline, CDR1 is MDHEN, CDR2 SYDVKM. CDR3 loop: CASTQPPSYEQYF. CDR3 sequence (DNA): TGTGCCAGCACCCAACCCCCATCCTACGAGCAGTACTTC.

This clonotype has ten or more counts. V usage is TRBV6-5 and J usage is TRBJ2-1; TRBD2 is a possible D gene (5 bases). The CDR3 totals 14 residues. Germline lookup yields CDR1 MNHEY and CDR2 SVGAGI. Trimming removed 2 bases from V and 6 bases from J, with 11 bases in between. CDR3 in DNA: TGTGCCAGCAGTTACAGCCTAGCTAGCAATGAGCAGTTCTTC. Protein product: CASSYSLASNEQFF.

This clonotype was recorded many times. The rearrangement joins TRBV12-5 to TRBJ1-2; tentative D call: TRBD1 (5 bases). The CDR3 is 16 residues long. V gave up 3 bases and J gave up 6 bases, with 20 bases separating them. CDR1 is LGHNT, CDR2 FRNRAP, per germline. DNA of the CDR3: TGTGCTAGTGGTTTCTCACCCCCCCGGAGGGGACATGGCTACACCTTC. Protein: CASGFSPPRRGHGYTF.

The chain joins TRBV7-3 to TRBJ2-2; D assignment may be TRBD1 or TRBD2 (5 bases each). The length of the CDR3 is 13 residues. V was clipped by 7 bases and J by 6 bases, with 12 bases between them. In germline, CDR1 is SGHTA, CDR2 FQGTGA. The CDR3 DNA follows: TGTGCCAGCAAGGGGCCCGGGGCCGGGGAGCTGTTTTTT. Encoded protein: CASKGPGAGELFF.

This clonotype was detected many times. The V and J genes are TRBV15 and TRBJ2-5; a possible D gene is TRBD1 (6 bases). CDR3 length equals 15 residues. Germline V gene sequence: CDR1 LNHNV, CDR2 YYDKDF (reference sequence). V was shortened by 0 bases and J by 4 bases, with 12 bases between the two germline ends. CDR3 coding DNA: TGTGCCACCAGCAGAGATCCGGGGACAAGAGAGACCCAGTACTTC. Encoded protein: CATSRDPGTRETQYF.

CDR3 bases: TGTGCCAGCAGCTCGGGACTAGCGGGGGGGATGAGCACAGATACGCAGTATTTT. This encodes CASSSGLAGGMSTDTQYF. V and J are TRBV7-2 and TRBJ2-3; the match to TRBD2 covers 16 bases. The germline gives CDR1 SGHTA, CDR2 FQGNSA. V shed 4 bases and J 0 bases; nucleotides not matched to a gene: 4. There are 18 residues in the CDR3.

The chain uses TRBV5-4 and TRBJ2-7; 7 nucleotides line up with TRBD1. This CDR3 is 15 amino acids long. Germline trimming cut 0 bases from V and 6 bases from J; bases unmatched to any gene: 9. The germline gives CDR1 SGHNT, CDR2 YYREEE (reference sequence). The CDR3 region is CASSLASGTALEQYF. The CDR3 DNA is TGTGCCAGCAGCTTGGCCAGTGGGACAGCGCTCGAGCAGTACTTC.

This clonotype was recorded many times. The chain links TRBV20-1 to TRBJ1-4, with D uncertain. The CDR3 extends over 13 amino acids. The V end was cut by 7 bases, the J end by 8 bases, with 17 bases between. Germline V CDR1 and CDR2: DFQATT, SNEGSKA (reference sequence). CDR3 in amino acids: CSVHDTFGEKLFF. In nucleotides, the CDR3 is TGCAGTGTTCATGACACGTTCGGGGAAAAACTGTTTTTT.

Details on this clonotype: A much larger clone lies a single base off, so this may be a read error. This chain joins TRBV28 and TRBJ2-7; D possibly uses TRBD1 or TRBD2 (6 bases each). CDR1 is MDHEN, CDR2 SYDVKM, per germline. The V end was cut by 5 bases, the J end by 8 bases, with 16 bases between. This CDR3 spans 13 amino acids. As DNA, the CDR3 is TGTGCCAGCAGTACCCGCTCGGGGGCCAAGCAGTACTTC. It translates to CASSTRSGAKQYF.

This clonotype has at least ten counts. This CDR3 is CASSEQPGNTIYF. The DNA for the CDR3 is TGTGCCAGCAGTGAACAGCCTGGAAACACCATATATTTT. This sequence joins TRBV6-1 and TRBJ1-3; D ambiguous. V dropped 2 bases and J dropped 2 bases, with 4 bases sitting between them. CDR3 length equals 13 residues. Germline CDR1 is MNHNS and CDR2 is SASEGT.

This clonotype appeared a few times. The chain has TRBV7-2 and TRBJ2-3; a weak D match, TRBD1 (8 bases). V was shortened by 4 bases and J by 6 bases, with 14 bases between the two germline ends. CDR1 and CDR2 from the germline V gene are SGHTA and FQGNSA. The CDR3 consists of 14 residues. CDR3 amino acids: CASSSYRGGDTQYF. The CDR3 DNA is TGTGCCAGCAGCTCGTACAGGGGGGGCGATACGCAGTATTTT.

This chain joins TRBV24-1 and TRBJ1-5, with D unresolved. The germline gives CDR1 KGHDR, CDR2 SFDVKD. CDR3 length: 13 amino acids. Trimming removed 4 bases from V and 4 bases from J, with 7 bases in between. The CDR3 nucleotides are TGTGCCACCAGTGAACGCACAAATCAGCCCCAGCATTTT. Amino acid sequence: CATSERTNQPQHF.

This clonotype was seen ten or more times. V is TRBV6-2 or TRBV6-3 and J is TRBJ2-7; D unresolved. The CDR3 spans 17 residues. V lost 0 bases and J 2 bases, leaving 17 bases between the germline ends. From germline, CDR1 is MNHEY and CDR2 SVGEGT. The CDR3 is CASSYSIGRRETYEQYF. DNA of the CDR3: TGTGCCAGCAGTTACTCGATTGGGCGGAGAGAGACCTACGAGCAGTACTTC.

CDR3 coding DNA: TGTGCCAGCAGCGTAGAGCCGACAGTGAACACTGAAGCTTTCTTT. Protein: CASSVEPTVNTEAFF. This sequence joins TRBV9 and TRBJ1-1; maybe TRBD1 (5 bases). Per germline, CDR1 SGDLS and CDR2 YYNGEE. V lost 0 bases to trimming and J lost 0 bases, with 9 bases between them. This CDR3 spans 15 amino acids.

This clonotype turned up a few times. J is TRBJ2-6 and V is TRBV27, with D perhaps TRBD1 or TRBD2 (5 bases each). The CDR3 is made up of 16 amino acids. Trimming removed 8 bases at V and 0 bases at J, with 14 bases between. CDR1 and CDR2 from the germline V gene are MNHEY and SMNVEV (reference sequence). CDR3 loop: CASGGWDGSGANVLTF. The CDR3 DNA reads TGTGCCAGCGGCGGCTGGGACGGCTCTGGGGCCAACGTCCTGACTTTC.

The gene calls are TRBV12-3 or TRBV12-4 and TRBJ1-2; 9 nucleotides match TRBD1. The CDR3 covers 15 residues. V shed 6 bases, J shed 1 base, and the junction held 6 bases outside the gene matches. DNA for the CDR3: TGTGCCAGCAGAACACAGGGGGCGGGTAACTATGGCTACACCTTC. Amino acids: CASRTQGAGNYGYTF.

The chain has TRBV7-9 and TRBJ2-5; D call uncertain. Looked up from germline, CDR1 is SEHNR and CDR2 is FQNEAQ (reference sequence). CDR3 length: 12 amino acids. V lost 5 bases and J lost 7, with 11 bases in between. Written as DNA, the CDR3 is TGTGCCAGCAGCCCGCACATAGGGACCCAGTACTTC. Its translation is CASSPHIGTQYF.

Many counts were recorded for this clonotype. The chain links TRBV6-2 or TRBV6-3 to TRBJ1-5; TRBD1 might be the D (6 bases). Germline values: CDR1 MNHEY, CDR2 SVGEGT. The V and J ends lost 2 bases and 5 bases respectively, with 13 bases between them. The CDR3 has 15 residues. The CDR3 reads CASSYRGDSDQPQHF. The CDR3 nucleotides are TGTGCCAGCAGTTACAGGGGGGATTCGGATCAGCCCCAGCATTTT.

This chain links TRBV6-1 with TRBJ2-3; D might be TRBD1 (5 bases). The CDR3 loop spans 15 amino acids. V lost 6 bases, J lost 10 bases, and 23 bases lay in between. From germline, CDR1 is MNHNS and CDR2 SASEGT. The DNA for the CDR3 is TGTGCCAGCAGCAACGGCGGACATCGGACGGGCCCGCAGTATTTT. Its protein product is CASSNGGHRTGPQYF.

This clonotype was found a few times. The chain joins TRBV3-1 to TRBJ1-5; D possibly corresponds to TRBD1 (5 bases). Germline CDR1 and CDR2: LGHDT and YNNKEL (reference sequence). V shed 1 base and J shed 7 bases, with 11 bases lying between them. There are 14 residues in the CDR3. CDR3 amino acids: CASSQGGGVQPQHF. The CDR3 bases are TGTGCCAGCAGCCAAGGGGGGGGGGTCCAGCCCCAGCATTTT.

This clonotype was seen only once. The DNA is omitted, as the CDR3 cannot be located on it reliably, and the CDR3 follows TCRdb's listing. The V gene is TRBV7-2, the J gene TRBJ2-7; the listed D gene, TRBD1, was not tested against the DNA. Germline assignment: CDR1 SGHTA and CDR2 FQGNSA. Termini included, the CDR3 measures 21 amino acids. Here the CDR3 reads CASSFYICSAQDRGGSYEQYF.

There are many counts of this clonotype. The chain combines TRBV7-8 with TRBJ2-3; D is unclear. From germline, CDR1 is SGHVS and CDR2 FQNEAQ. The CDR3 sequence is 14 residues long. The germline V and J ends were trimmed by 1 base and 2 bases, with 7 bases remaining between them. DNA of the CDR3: TGTGCCAGCAGCTTAGTGGGAAACACAGATACGCAGTATTTT. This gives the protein CASSLVGNTDTQYF.

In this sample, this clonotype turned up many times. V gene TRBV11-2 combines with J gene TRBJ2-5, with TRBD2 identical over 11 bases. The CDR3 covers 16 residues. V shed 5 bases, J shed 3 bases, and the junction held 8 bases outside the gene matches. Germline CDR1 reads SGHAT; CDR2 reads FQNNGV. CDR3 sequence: CASSPGSSGGEETQYF. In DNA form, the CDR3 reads TGTGCCAGCAGCCCTGGGAGTAGCGGGGGGGAAGAGACCCAGTACTTC. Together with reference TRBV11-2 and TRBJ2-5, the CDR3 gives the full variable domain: EAGVAQSPRYKIIEKRQSVAFWCNPISGHATLYWYQQILGQGPKLLIQFQNNGVVDDSQLPKDRFSAERLKGVDSTLKIQPAKLEDSAVYLCASSPGSSGGEETQYFGPGTRLLVL.

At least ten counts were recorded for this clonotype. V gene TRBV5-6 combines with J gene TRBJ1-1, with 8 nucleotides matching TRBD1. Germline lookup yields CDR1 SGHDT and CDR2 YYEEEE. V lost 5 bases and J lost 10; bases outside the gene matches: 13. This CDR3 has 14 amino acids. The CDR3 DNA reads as TGTGCCAGCAGTCGCAGACAGGGGCTAGGGGGAGCTTTCTTT. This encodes CASSRRQGLGGAFF.

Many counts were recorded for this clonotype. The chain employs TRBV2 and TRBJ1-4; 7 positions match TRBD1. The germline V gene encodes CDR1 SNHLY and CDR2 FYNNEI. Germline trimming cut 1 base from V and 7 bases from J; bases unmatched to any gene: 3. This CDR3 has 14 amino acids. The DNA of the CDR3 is TGTGCCAGCAGTGAAGACAGGGGTGGTGAAAAACTGTTTTTT. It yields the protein CASSEDRGGEKLFF.

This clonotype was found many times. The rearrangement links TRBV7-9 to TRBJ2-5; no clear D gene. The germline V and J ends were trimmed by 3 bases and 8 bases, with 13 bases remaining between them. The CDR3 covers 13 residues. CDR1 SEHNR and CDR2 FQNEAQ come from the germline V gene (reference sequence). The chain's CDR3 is CASSLVSTTTQYF. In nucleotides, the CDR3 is TGTGCCAGCAGCTTGGTTAGCACTACCACCCAGTACTTC.